This T cell receptor (beta chain) was captured in a study of blood T cell repertoires in COVID-19. Study-level information: Acute and convalescent COVID-19 specimens originated in the United States, Italy and Spain. T cells, B-cell-depleted T cells, or PBMCs provided the cDNA or gDNA that served as material.

Authors' methods: By means of reference gene primer amplification, nucleated cell counts were estimated. Clones were read by immunoSEQ multiplex PCR, and TCRdb kept only the in-frame ones, dropping some. V, J and clone size reflect that table, while D and trimming were determined from the DNA. The sample lists 120,000 to 150,000 clones, about 82% occurring once. This TCR was sampled from a woman aged 40 to 50 with active or convalescent COVID-19. Sequences were obtained from peripheral blood.

The CDR3 protein is CATSSRDRGLSGYTF. CDR3 nucleotide sequence: TGTGCCACCAGCAGCCGGGACAGGGGGCTAAGTGGCTACACCTTC. The chain joins TRBV15 to TRBJ1-2, with 12 nucleotides matching TRBD1. J gave up 7 bases and V 3 bases, and 6 bases lay outside the gene matches. Per the germline V gene, CDR1 is LNHNV and CDR2 is YYDKDF (reference sequence). This CDR3 comprises 15 residues.